This entry is about one T cell receptor beta chain. The data originate from a study of technical replicates of blood from several donors. Germline trimming cut 6 bases from V and 0 bases from J; bases unmatched to any gene: 5. The CDR3 length is 14 residues. Germline assignment: CDR1 SNHLY and CDR2 FYNNEI. Here immunoSEQ multiplex PCR was the method, and the copy in TCRdb shows in-frame clones only, minus some. The profile covers 55,000 to 75,000 clones, with approximately 94% appearing a single time and approximately 0.4% taken by the ten largest. The chain links TRBV2 to TRBJ2-7; 7 bases map to TRBD1. The sample was T cells isolated from PBMCs. The receptor was derived from a human donor in good health. CDR3 DNA: TGTGCCAGCAGGGGGGACAGATTCTCCTACGAGCAGTACTTC. Amino acid sequence: CASRGDRFSYEQYF.